This TCR beta chain was obtained from a study of neurological immune-mediated disorders (dated by TCRdb to about 2019). Notes on the research overall: Peripheral blood TCR-beta repertoires from HTLV-I-associated myelopathy (HAM/TSP) patients, multiple sclerosis patients and healthy controls were compared by UMI-based sequencing. The roughly 100 TCR-beta libraries covered PBMC samples along with longitudinal samples, technical triplicates, and paired sorted CD4+ and CD8+ T-cell subsets. The cohort comprised roughly 70 subjects: about 14 HAM/TSP patients, approximately 34 multiple sclerosis patients and 20 or so healthy controls.

cDNA synthesis used template-switch 5'RACE with a primer carrying a 10-nucleotide random unique molecular identifier tagging each TCR transcript. Every sequencing run yielded over 160 million TCR-beta sequences covering 15-18 subjects. The RNeasy kit was used for extraction of total RNA. The KAPA Real-time Library Amplification kit was used to amplify TCR-beta VDJ regions with primers for the TCR constant region and the 5'RACE anchor. A first PCR added sample indexes and Illumina adaptors, after which a second PCR increased the library yield. After purification with Ampure beads, the TCR product of roughly 650 bp was size-selected on a 2% E-gel SizeSelection system. Before pooling, library quality was checked on a Bioanalyzer, concentration was measured with Qubit, and libraries were quantified with the Kapa Library Quantification kit. An Illumina HiSeq 2500 was used to sequence the libraries paired-end at 2 x 150 bp. To increase sequence diversity, roughly 24-31% phiX was spiked into each library pool. As for the original processing: The quality-filtered reads were processed with the UMI-based MiGEC pipeline, whose error correction step removed more than 85% of the raw TCR sequences. VDJ genes were aligned to IMGT germline references, and clonotypes were defined by unique CDR3 amino acid sequence plus V-J genes. Clonal expansion, Shannon diversity and CDR3 relatedness were evaluated with VDJtools (CalcPairwiseDistances, ClusterSamples), while phylogenetic trees were built in CLCbio workbench. A clone was classed as expanded if it had 8 or more unique UMIs, a cutoff based on coefficient-of-variation modelling across technical triplicates. TCRdb reanalyzed the raw reads on its own, using fastp at Q25 for trimming and MiXCR for clone calling, and kept in-frame beta chains. Every CDR3 protein is listed once, alongside the most common genes and DNA of its rows. These V and J calls rely on TCRdb rather than the paper's analysis. This sample is represented by some 30,000 distinct CDR3 sequences; 5.5% to 6% of them were singletons. The top ten clones comprise roughly 2% of the sample.

On the study overall, not on this receptor specifically: The highest TCR clonal expansion was observed in HAM/TSP patients, whereas the lowest was observed in MS patients, even when compared with healthy controls. No identical CDR3 amino acid sequences were found to be shared among expanded clones across subjects, suggesting that TCR-beta repertoires were private in all groups.

Including the terminal cysteine and phenylalanine, the CDR3 comprises 13 residues. This entry keeps only the CDR3 DNA: 39 bases, framed from base 1. V is reduced by 11 bases and J by 1 base, leaving a spacing of 14 bases between them. The germline V gene encodes CDR1 MDHEN and CDR2 SYDVKM. This clonotype has ten or more counts. The specificity of this receptor is unknown. Base qualities are not at hand, and no much larger clone is one base apart. The healthy controls were volunteers from a blood bank in Maryland, USA. TCR libraries for sorted subsets were made from over 750,000 sorted CD4+ or CD8+ T cells. Peripheral blood was subjected to Ficoll-Hypaque density gradient centrifugation to isolate PBMCs, which were then cryopreserved in liquid nitrogen. Paired sorted CD4+ and CD8+ subsets came from healthy controls, HAM/TSP patients and MS patients.

This TCR was recovered from a woman between 45 and 65 years old in good health. The sequence joins TRBV28 to TRBJ1-1; perhaps TRBD1 is the D gene, with 6 bases matching. Input material: CD4+ T cells from blood. The CDR3 region reads CAGKTGSNTEAFF. The nucleotides are TGTGCCGGGAAAACAGGGTCGAACACTGAAGCTTTCTTT.